This paragraph reports one T cell receptor beta chain. Its specificity is not known. The sample comes from a study of shared clonotypes between healthy human individuals. Study results and caveats: Donors were few, which limited the genetic and exposure-history diversity represented.

V was pared by 6 bases and J by 5 bases, with 5 bases of the junction left unmatched. Germline V gene sequence: CDR1 MNHEY, CDR2 SVGAGI. The CDR3 extends over 15 amino acids. At deep level, the assay was performed. Methods used by the authors: From ImmunoSEQ came sequences covering only the junction and carrying no quality scores, so filtering differed. Some clones are missing from TCRdb's copy, which holds only in-frame ones; the method was immunoSEQ multiplex PCR. D and trimming come from the DNA, and the V and J calls and clone size come from that table. The sample yields nearly 500,000 clones, over 60% seen once.

Specimen: PBMCs. This clonotype originated in a woman in her forties in good health. Some clones in this sample may be carry-over from other donors' samples. This sequence joins TRBV6-5 and TRBJ2-1, with 12 nucleotides matching TRBD2. The CDR3 coding sequence is TGTGCCAGCAGAAGACTAGCGGGAGTTGACAATGAGCAGTTCTTC. It encodes CASRRLAGVDNEQFF.